Sequencing of this TCR beta chain was carried out in a study of OX40 agonist ivuxolimab in advanced cancers. Notes on the research overall: The costimulatory receptor OX40 (CD134) was targeted by ivuxolimab, a fully human IgG2 agonistic monoclonal antibody. Intravenous ivuxolimab was administered to patients every 2 weeks at six dose levels: 0.01, 0.1, 0.3, 1.5, 3 and 10 mg/kg. Among the roughly 52 dose-escalation patients, approximately 20 had hepatocellular carcinoma, 15 or so melanoma, 9 renal cell carcinoma and 9 head and neck cancer. In the dose-escalation cohort, around four fifths of patients were male, and the mean age was approximately 64 years, with a range of about 23 to 85. Prior anti-PD-1, anti-PD-L1 or anti-CTLA-4 therapy was permitted, and checkpoint inhibitors had been received by approximately 39% of dose-escalation patients. Partial responses occurred in three dose-escalation patients, of whom one had hepatocellular carcinoma and two had cutaneous melanoma. Peripheral TCRbeta sequencing aimed to test whether ivuxolimab altered TCR sequence diversity and caused clonal T-cell expansion. The paper covers the monotherapy dose-escalation part of the phase I ivuxolimab trial, which included N ≈ 50 patients.

Comments on this clone: Its specific antigen is unknown. Base qualities were left out, and no much larger clone turns up one base away.

The CDR3, from cysteine to phenylalanine, totals 15 residues. Only CDR3 DNA remains: 45 bases, in frame from the first base. Relative to germline, V is missing 4 bases and J is missing 3 bases, with 6 bases of the junction outside any gene match. Via the germline V gene, CDR1 is SGHDN and CDR2 FVKESK. To sequence the TCRbeta CDR3 region, genomic DNA was isolated from the sorted cells. The immunoSEQ Assay was used for sequencing of TCRbeta CDR3 regions. What TCRdb holds here is the immuneACCESS table cut down to in-frame rearrangements. Part of the clones is not present; checked against another copy, under half of the missing clones reflect an unresolved V gene, and the others are unexplained. The sample table holds about 45,000 clones, of which approximately 90% were seen once. The ten largest clonotypes hold over 12% of the sample. The trial excluded patients who had a history of autoimmune disease or who were on systemic immunosuppression. In every dose cohort, peripheral blood was drawn for TCR sequencing at baseline, cycle 4 day 1, and cycle 7 day 1. Samples were obtained from an open-label, multicenter, first-in-human phase I dose-escalation trial of ivuxolimab. Adults with locally advanced or metastatic head and neck squamous cell, hepatocellular, melanoma or renal cell carcinoma were enrolled in the trial. Before TCR sequencing, CD4+ and CD8+ T cells were separately sorted from peripheral blood.

The research as a whole found: Low levels of normalized T-cell clonal expansion were also seen in some nonresponding patients. On average, CD8+ T cells showed more expanded clones than CD4+ T cells after ivuxolimab. At doses of 0.1 to 3.0 mg/kg, clonal expansion of both CD4+ and CD8+ blood T cells was observed from baseline to week 6. Partial responders in the 0.1-3.0 mg/kg groups had among the lowest normalized peripheral clonal expansion, especially among CD8+ T cells. Which antigens the clonally expanded peripheral T cells were specific for was not determined.

This receptor was identified in an adult with an advanced solid tumor such as melanoma, head and neck, liver or kidney cancer. The chain joins TRBV14 to TRBJ2-1, with 7 junctional bases fitting TRBD2. This sample comprised CD4+ or CD8+ T cells sorted from blood, obtained in a trial of the OX40 agonist ivuxolimab. The DNA sequence is given as TGTGCCAGCAGCCTAAGCGGGACCATCTACAATGAGCAGTTCTTC. Translated, it gives CASSLSGTIYNEQFF.